This T cell receptor (beta chain) is drawn from a study of control samples from healthy donors and cancer patients. J was trimmed by 5 bases and V by 2 bases; bases with no gene match: 10. CDR3 size: 17 residues. CDR1 is SGHNT and CDR2 is YYREEE in the germline V gene (reference sequence). TCRdb's copy holds only in-frame clones and misses some; the assay was immunoSEQ multiplex PCR. The sample has some 120,000 clones; about 90% are singletons. This clone was recorded only once. The rearrangement joins TRBV5-4 to TRBJ2-6; 7 bases are shared with TRBD1. The sequence was collected from a man in his late teens or twenties in good health. Specimen: blood. The CDR3 spells CASSLGQEKDRANVLTF. The CDR3 DNA is TGTGCCAGCAGCTTAGGACAGGAGAAGGACCGGGCCAACGTCCTGACTTTC.